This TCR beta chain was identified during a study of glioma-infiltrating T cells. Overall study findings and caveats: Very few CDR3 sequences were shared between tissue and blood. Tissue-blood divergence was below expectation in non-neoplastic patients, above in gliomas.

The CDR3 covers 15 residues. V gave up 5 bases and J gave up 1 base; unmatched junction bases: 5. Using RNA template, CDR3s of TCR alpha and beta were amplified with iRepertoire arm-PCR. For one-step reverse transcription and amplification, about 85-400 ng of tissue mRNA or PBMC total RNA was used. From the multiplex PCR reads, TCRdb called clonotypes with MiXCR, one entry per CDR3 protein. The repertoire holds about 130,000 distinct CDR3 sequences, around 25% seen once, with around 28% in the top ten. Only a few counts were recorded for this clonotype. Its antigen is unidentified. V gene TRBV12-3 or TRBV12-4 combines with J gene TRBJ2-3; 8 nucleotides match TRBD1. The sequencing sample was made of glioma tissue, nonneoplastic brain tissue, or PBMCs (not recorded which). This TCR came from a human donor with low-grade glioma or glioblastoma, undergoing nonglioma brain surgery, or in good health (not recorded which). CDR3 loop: CASSRTGGGTDTQYF. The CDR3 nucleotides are TGTGCCAGCAGTCGAACAGGGGGAGGCACAGATACGCAGTATTTT.